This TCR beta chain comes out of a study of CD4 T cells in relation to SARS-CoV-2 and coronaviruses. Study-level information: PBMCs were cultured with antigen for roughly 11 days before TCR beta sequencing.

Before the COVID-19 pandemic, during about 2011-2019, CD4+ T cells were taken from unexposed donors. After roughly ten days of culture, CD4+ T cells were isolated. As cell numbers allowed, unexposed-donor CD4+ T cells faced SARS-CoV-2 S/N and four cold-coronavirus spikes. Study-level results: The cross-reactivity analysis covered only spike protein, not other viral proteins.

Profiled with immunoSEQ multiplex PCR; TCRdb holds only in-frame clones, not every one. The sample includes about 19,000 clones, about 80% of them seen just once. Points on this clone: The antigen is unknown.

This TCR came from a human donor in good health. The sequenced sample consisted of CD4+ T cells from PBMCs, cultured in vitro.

The CDR3 nucleotides are TGTGCCAGCAGTTGGACCGTCAATGAAAAACTGTTTTTT. It specifies CASSWTVNEKLFF. The genes are TRBV6-2 or TRBV6-3 and TRBJ1-4, with unresolved D. CDR1 MNHEY and CDR2 SVGEGT come from the germline V gene. The ends were cut back, 4 bases at V and 5 bases at J, with 8 bases in the middle. This CDR3 has 13 residues.